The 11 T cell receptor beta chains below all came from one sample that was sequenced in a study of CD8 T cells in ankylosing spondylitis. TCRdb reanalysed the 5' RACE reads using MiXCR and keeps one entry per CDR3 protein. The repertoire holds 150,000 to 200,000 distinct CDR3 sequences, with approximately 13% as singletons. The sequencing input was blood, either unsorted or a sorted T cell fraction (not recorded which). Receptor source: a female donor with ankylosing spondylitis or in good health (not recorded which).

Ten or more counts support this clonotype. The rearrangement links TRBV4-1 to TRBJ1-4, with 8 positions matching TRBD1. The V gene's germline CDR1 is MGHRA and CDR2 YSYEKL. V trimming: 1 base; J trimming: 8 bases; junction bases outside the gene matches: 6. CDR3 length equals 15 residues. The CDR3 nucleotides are TGCGCCAGCAGCCAAGTGTCAGGGGGCAGCGAAAAACTGTTTTTT. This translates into CASSQVSGGSEKLFF.

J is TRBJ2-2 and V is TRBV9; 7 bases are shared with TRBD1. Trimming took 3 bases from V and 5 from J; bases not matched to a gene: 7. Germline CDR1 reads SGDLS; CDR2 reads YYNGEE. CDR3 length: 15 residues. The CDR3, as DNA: TGTGCCAGCAGCGGGACAGGTTTAGCGACCGGGGAGCTGTTTTTT. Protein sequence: CASSGTGLATGELFF.

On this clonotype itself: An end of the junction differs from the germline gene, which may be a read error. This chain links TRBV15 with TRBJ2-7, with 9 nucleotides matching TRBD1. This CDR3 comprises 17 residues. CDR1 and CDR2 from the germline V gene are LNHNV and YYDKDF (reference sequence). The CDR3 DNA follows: TGTGCCACCAGCCGAGACCTGGGACAGGGAATTTCGTACGAGCAGTACTTC. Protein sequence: CATSRDLGQGISYEQYF.

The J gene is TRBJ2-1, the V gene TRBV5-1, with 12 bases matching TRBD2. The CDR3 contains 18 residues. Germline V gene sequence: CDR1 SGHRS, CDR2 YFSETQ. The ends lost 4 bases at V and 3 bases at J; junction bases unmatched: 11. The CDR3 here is CASSKDPGLAGYYNEQFF. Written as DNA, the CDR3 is TGCGCCAGCAGCAAAGATCCGGGACTAGCGGGCTACTACAATGAGCAGTTCTTC.

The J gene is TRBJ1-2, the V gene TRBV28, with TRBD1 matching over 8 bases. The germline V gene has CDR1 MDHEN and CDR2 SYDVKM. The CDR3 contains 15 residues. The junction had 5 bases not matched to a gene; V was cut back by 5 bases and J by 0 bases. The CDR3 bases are TGTGCCAGCAGTATCGGACAGGGCCCTAACTATGGCTACACCTTC. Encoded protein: CASSIGQGPNYGYTF.

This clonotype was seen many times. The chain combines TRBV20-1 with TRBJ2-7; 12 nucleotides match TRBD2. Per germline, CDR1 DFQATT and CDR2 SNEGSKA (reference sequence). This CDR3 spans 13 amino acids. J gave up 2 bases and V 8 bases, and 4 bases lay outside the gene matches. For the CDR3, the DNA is TGCAGTCTTCGGACTAGCGGGGCCTACGAGCAGTACTTC. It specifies CSLRTSGAYEQYF.

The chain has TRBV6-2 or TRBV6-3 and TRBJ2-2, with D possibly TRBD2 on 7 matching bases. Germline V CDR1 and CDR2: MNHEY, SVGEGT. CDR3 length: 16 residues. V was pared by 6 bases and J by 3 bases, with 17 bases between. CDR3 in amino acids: CASSLRGGGYTGELFF. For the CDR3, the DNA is TGTGCCAGCAGCCTCCGTGGGGGGGGCTACACCGGGGAGCTGTTTTTT.

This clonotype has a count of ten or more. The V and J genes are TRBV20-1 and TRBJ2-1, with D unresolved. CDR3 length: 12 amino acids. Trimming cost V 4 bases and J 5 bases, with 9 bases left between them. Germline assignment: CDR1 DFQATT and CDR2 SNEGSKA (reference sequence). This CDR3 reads CSAIPRNNEQFF. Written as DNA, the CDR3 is TGCAGTGCTATCCCCCGGAACAATGAGCAGTTCTTC.

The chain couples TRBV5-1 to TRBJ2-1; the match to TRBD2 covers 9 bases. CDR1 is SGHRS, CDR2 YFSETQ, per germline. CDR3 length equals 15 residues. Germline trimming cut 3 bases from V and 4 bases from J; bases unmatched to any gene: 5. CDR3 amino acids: CASSSLAGPYNEQFF. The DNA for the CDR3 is TGCGCCAGCAGCTCGCTAGCGGGACCTTACAATGAGCAGTTCTTC.

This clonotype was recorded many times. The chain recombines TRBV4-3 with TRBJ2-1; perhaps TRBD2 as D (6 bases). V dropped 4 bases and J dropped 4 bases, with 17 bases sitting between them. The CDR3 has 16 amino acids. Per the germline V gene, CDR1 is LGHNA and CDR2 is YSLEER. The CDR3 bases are TGCGCCAGCAGCCTTGGGGGGAGCGGCTCATACAATGAGCAGTTCTTC. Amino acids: CASSLGGSGSYNEQFF.

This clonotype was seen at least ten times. This CDR3 is CASSQTGTVNTGELFF. CDR3 nucleotide sequence: TGTGCCAGCAGCCAGACCGGGACGGTGAACACCGGGGAGCTGTTTTTT. This rearrangement joins TRBV3-1 to TRBJ2-2; D may correspond to TRBD1 or TRBD2 (5 bases each). The CDR3 is 16 residues long. Germline V gene sequence: CDR1 LGHDT, CDR2 YNNKEL (reference sequence). The germline V and J ends were trimmed by 3 bases and 1 base, with 12 bases remaining between them.